This section outlines one T cell receptor (beta chain) sequence together with its context. The antigen is undetermined. V lost 5 bases and J lost 4, with 11 bases in between. The CDR3 is made up of 12 amino acids. Germline V gene lookup returns CDR1 DFQATT and CDR2 SNEGSKA (reference sequence). The data belong to a study of vaccination and CD4 T cells after COVID-19. Study summary: Overlapping SARS-CoV-2, HCoV-NL63, HCoV-OC43 and HCoV-229E spike peptides stimulated the cells. Some control cultures received a CEFX pool, which served as the positive control. Others received an HIV-1 Nef pool or no peptide.

Cultured CD4+ T-cell DNA underwent Oncomine TCR Beta short-read sequencing. TCRdb ran MiXCR on the PCR reads and lists one entry per CDR3 protein. The data contain about 21,000 distinct CDR3 sequences, over 40% of them singletons. Documented treatment: 10-day PBMC culture with coronavirus spike peptide pools or control peptides (ViraFEST assay). The sample in question was CD4+ T cells from blood, cultured in vitro, obtained after SARS-CoV-2 vaccination. The rearrangement uses TRBV20-1 and TRBJ2-5; D is possibly TRBD2 (6 bases). This TCR derives from a human donor who had recovered from COVID-19. The DNA for the CDR3 is TGCAGTGCTCCTCAAGCGGGAGAGACCCAGTACTTC. Amino acids: CSAPQAGETQYF.